The 9 T cell receptor beta chains in this list originate from one sample, sequenced in a study of patients and donors after allogeneic stem cell transplantation. TCRdb analysed the RT-PCR reads with MiXCR anew, one entry per CDR3 protein. This table holds a few hundred thousand distinct CDR3 sequences, 12% to 15% found once. Sequencing was carried out using blood, either unsorted or a sorted T cell fraction (not recorded which). These TCRs come from a human donor who was either an allogeneic HSCT recipient or a stem cell or donor lymphocyte infusion donor (not recorded which). It is not recorded whose cells these are; they may come from a transplant donor.

This clonotype was seen ten or more times. V and J are TRBV3-1 and TRBJ1-1; D is unresolved. Trimming removed 1 base at V and 6 bases at J, with 15 bases between. The CDR3 is made up of 15 amino acids. CDR1 is LGHDT, CDR2 YNNKEL, per germline (reference sequence). The CDR3 region is CASSQVSSTVAEAFF. The CDR3 DNA sequence: TGTGCCAGCAGCCAAGTCAGTTCCACGGTAGCTGAAGCTTTCTTT.

This clonotype was detected only a few times. V and J are TRBV7-2 and TRBJ2-2, with 7 bases fitting TRBD1. V was clipped by 1 base and J by 6 bases; unmatched bases: 5. Germline loops: CDR1 SGHTA, CDR2 FQGNSA. CDR3 length: 15 amino acids. CDR3 protein: CASSLVNQGAGELFF. CDR3 sequence (DNA): TGTGCCAGCAGCTTAGTCAATCAGGGGGCCGGGGAGCTGTTTTTT. Complete variable domain (other parts from reference TRBV7-2 and TRBJ2-2): GAGVSQSPSNKVTEKGKDVELRCDPISGHTALYWYRQSLGQGLEFLIYFQGNSAPDKSGLPSDRFSAERTGGSVSTLTIQRTQQEDSAVYLCASSLVNQGAGELFFGEGSRLTVL.

This clonotype has more than one count but fewer than ten. V and J are TRBV15 and TRBJ2-2, with TRBD2 as a possible D gene (5 bases). Trimming pared 5 bases from V and 7 bases from J, leaving 11 bases between. This CDR3 has 13 residues. The germline V gene has CDR1 LNHNV and CDR2 YYDKDF (reference sequence). As DNA, the CDR3 is TGTGCCACCAGCGACGGAGCGGTCGGGGAGCTGTTTTTT. Translated: CATSDGAVGELFF.

This clonotype has more than one count but fewer than ten. The chain recombines TRBV7-9 with TRBJ1-1; a possible D gene is TRBD1 (5 bases). The CDR3 runs 14 residues. The V gene's germline CDR1 is SEHNR and CDR2 FQNEAQ (reference sequence). The V gene lost 0 bases and the J gene lost 7 bases, with 12 bases spanning the gap. The CDR3 nucleotides are TGTGCCAGCAGCTTAGCGGGGCGCGTGGATGAAGCTTTCTTT. As protein: CASSLAGRVDEAFF.

This clonotype has only a few counts. The chain links TRBV2 to TRBJ2-2, with unresolved D. V dropped 4 bases and J dropped 9 bases, with 6 bases sitting between them. CDR3 length: 11 residues. Germline CDR1 and CDR2: SNHLY and FYNNEI. The CDR3: CASSADRELFF. CDR3 in DNA: TGTGCCAGCAGTGCAGATAGGGAGCTGTTTTTT.

This clonotype has a handful of counts. The chain joins TRBV10-3 to TRBJ1-2, with D unresolved. V shed 3 bases and J shed 5 bases, with 13 bases lying between them. Per the germline V gene, CDR1 is ENHRY and CDR2 is SYGVKD. CDR3 size: 14 residues. The CDR3 bases are TGTGCCATCAGTGATATCTTAAGGGAATATGGCTACACCTTC. It specifies CAISDILREYGYTF.

The chain couples TRBV7-3 to TRBJ2-1; possibly TRBD2 for D (7 bases). V gave up 5 bases and J gave up 7 bases, with 21 bases separating them. CDR3 length: 16 residues. CDR1 SGHTA and CDR2 FQGTGA come from the germline V gene. CDR3 DNA: TGTGCCAGCAGCCCCCGCTGGGGGGGGGCCTTTAATGAGCAGTTCTTC. It yields the protein CASSPRWGGAFNEQFF.

The J gene is TRBJ2-2, the V gene TRBV9; maybe TRBD2 (5 bases). V was cut by 4 bases and J by 7 bases, with 17 bases left in between. CDR3 length: 15 amino acids. The germline V gene encodes CDR1 SGDLS and CDR2 YYNGEE. The CDR3 sequence is CASSSTPGKDGELFF. CDR3 sequence (DNA): TGTGCCAGCAGCTCAACGCCGGGAAAGGACGGGGAGCTGTTTTTT.

In this sample, this clonotype turned up many times. This sequence joins TRBV12-3 or TRBV12-4 and TRBJ1-5; a weak D match, TRBD1 (5 bases). V shed 6 bases and J shed 2 bases, with 17 bases lying between them. The CDR3 runs to 16 residues. CDR3 amino acids: CASSLGGGVGNQPQHF. The CDR3 nucleotides read TGTGCCAGCAGCCTGGGCGGGGGGGTAGGCAATCAGCCCCAGCATTTT.